This T cell receptor (beta chain) was recorded in a study of OX40 agonist ivuxolimab in advanced cancers. General notes on the study: Ivuxolimab, which targeted the costimulatory receptor OX40 (CD134), was an agonistic, fully human IgG2 monoclonal antibody. Of the roughly 50 dose-escalation patients, hepatocellular carcinoma was present in around 20, melanoma in roughly 15, renal cell carcinoma in 9 and head and neck cancer in 9. The paper covers the monotherapy dose-escalation part of the phase I ivuxolimab trial, which included N of about 51 patients. Three dose-escalation patients achieved partial responses, one with hepatocellular carcinoma and two with cutaneous melanoma. Intravenous ivuxolimab was administered to patients every 2 weeks at six dose levels: 0.01, 0.1, 0.3, 1.5, 3 and 10 mg/kg. Peripheral TCRbeta sequencing aimed to test whether ivuxolimab altered TCR sequence diversity and caused clonal T-cell expansion. Patients were allowed to have had prior anti-PD-1, anti-PD-L1 or anti-CTLA-4 therapy, and approximately 39% of the dose-escalation patients had been treated with checkpoint inhibitors. In the dose-escalation cohort, 82.7% of patients were male, and the mean age was approximately 60 years, with a range of 23 to 79.

The trial excluded patients who had a history of autoimmune disease or were on systemic immunosuppression. Peripheral blood for TCR sequencing was collected from all dose cohorts at baseline, on cycle 4 day 1, and on cycle 7 day 1. The samples were drawn from a first-in-human, open-label, multicenter phase I dose-escalation trial of ivuxolimab. Adults with locally advanced or metastatic head and neck squamous cell, hepatocellular, melanoma or renal cell carcinoma were enrolled in the trial. CD4+ and CD8+ T cells were sorted separately from peripheral blood before TCR sequencing. General conclusions and limits of the study: The antigen specificity of the clonally expanded peripheral T cells was not determined. Low levels of normalized T-cell clonal expansion were also shown by some nonresponding patients. On average, CD8+ T cells showed more expanded clones than CD4+ T cells after ivuxolimab. Partial responders in the 0.1-3.0 mg/kg groups had among the lowest normalized peripheral clonal expansion, especially among CD8+ T cells. Clonal expansion of both CD4+ and CD8+ blood T cells was observed from baseline to week 6 at doses 0.1 to 3.0 mg/kg.

Only a few counts were recorded for this clone. Its antigen is not yet known. No much larger clonotype is one base removed from it; base qualities were not supplied. To sequence the TCRbeta CDR3 region, genomic DNA was isolated from the sorted cells. The immunoSEQ Assay was used for sequencing of TCRbeta CDR3 regions. TCRdb limited this immuneACCESS table to in-frame rearrangements with V and J called. A share of clones is missing; checked studies link under half to unresolved V genes, and the rest is unexplained. A total of more than 45,000 clones appear in this sample, roughly 83% of them only once. Around 4.3% of the sample comes from the top ten. This specimen was CD4+ or CD8+ T cells sorted from blood, taken in a trial of the OX40 agonist ivuxolimab. This clonotype originated in an adult with an advanced solid tumor such as melanoma, head and neck, liver or kidney cancer.

The bases are TGTGCCAGCAGCCCCAGGACAGGGGCCAACTACAATGAGCAGTTCTTC. The encoded protein is CASSPRTGANYNEQFF. The chain is assembled from TRBV5-4 and TRBJ2-1, with 9 bases aligning to TRBD1. CDR3 length: 16 amino acids, cysteine to phenylalanine. Just the 48-base CDR3 DNA is kept, in frame starting at base 1. According to the germline V gene (reference sequence), CDR1 reads SGHNT and CDR2 reads YYREEE. The V end gives up 4 bases and the J end 3 bases, leaving 8 bases in the junction not matched to a gene. The CDR3 plus the reference TRBV5-4 and TRBJ2-1 genes for the other parts give the full variable domain: ETGVTQSPTHLIKTRGQQVTLRCSSQSGHNTVSWYQQALGQGPQFIFQYYREEENGRGNFPPRFSGLQFPNYSSELNVNALELDDSALYLCASSPRTGANYNEQFFGPGTRLTVL.